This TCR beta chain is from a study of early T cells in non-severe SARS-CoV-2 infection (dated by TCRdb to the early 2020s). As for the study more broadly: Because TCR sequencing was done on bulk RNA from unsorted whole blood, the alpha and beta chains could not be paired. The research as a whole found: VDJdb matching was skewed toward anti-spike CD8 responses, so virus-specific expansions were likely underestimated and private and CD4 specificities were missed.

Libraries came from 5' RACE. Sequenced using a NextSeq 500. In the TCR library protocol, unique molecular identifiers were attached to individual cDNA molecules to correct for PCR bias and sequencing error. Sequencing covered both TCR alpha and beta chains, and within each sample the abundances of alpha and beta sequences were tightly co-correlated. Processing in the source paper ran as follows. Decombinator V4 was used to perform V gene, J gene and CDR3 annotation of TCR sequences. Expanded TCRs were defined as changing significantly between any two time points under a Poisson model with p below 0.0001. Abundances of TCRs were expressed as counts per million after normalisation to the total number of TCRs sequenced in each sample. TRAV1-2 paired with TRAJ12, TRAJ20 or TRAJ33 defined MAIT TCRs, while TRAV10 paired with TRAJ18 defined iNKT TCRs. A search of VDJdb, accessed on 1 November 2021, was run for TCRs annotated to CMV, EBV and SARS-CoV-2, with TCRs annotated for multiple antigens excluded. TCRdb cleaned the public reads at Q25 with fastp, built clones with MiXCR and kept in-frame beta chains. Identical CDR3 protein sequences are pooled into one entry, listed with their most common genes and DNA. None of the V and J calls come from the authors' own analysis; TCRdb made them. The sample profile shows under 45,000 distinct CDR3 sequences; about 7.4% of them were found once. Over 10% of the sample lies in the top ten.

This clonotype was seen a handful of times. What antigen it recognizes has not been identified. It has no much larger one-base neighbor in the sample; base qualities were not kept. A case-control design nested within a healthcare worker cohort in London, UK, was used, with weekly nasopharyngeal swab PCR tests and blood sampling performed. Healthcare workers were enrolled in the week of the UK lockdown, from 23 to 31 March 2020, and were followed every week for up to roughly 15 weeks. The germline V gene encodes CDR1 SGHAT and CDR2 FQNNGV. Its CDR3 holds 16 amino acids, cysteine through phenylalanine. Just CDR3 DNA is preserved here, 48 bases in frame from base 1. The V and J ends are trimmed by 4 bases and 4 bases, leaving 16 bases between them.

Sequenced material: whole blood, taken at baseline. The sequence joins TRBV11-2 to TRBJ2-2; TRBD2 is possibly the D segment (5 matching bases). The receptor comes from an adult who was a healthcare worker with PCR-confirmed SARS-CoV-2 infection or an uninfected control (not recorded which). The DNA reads TGTGCCAGCAGCTCAGAGGGATGGTATCTCACCGGGGAGCTGTTTTTT. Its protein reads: CASSSEGWYLTGELFF.